One and the same sample provided the 5 T cell receptor beta chains below, sequenced in a study of shared clonotypes between healthy human individuals. Naive CD8 cells lacked CD45RO, underwent positive selection for CCR7 and left out terminally differentiated effector memory CD45RA+ cells. TCRdb's copy holds only in-frame clones and misses some; the assay was immunoSEQ multiplex PCR. The sample yields about 2 million clones, about 95% seen once. Sequenced input: naive CD8+ T cells sorted from blood. All receptors come from a man in his late teens or twenties in good health.

This clone has only one observation. The rearrangement uses TRBV7-6 and TRBJ2-7, with 9 bases aligning to TRBD1. Germline V gene sequence: CDR1 SGHVS, CDR2 FNYEAQ. This CDR3 comprises 16 residues. V shed 0 bases, J shed 4 bases, and the junction held 7 bases outside the gene matches. The CDR3 is CASSLAVGDRVYEQYF. As DNA, the CDR3 is TGTGCCAGCAGCTTAGCGGTGGGGGACAGGGTTTACGAGCAGTACTTC.

In this sample, this clone turned up once. The chain links TRBV28 to TRBJ1-6, with D perhaps matching TRBD1 (6 bases). Trimming took off 5 bases at V and 17 bases at J, with 22 bases between the two ends. CDR1 is MDHEN, CDR2 SYDVKM, per germline. The CDR3 length is 14 residues. CDR3 protein: CASSLDSSTGMVHF. The DNA of the CDR3 is TGTGCCAGCAGTCTGGACAGTTCCACCGGTATGGTCCACTTT.

A single count supports this clone. This rearrangement joins TRBV7-2 to TRBJ2-7; 10 bases agree with TRBD2. Unmatched junction bases numbered 3, after V lost 1 base and J lost 3 bases. CDR1 is SGHTA, CDR2 FQGNSA, per germline. The CDR3 runs 15 residues. CDR3 loop: CASSLVSSGSYEQYF. The CDR3 DNA sequence: TGTGCCAGCAGCTTAGTTTCTAGCGGGAGCTACGAGCAGTACTTC. Full variable domain (rest looked up from reference TRBV7-2 and TRBJ2-7): GAGVSQSPSNKVTEKGKDVELRCDPISGHTALYWYRQSLGQGLEFLIYFQGNSAPDKSGLPSDRFSAERTGGSVSTLTIQRTQQEDSAVYLCASSLVSSGSYEQYFGPGTRLTVT.

The chain joins TRBV6-5 to TRBJ2-2; D might be TRBD2 (6 bases). The CDR3 loop spans 16 amino acids. The V end lost 4 bases, the J end lost 0 bases, and 12 bases lay between the germline ends. Germline V gives CDR1 MNHEY, CDR2 SVGAGI. CDR3 nucleotide sequence: TGTGCCAGCAGTTTTACGGGAGTAACGAACACCGGGGAGCTGTTTTTT. Translated: CASSFTGVTNTGELFF.

The rearrangement joins TRBV27 to TRBJ2-7; 7 bases are a match to TRBD1. CDR1 MNHEY and CDR2 SMNVEV come from the germline V gene (reference sequence). V was pared by 6 bases and J by 3 bases, with 8 bases of the junction left unmatched. The CDR3 runs to 14 residues. CDR3 loop: CASRPTGTVYEQYF. In DNA, the CDR3 is TGTGCCAGCAGGCCCACCGGGACAGTCTACGAGCAGTACTTC.